The rows below give T cell receptor beta chains drawn from one sample of a study of CD8 T cells in Susac syndrome. A single record per CDR3 protein comes from TCRdb applying MiXCR to the immunoSEQ multiplex PCR reads. The table has hundreds of thousands of distinct CDR3 sequences, roughly 85% seen once. Sequencing was carried out using CD8+ T cells from PBMCs. These receptors originate from a human donor with multiple sclerosis. CDR3s include the opening cysteine and the closing phenylalanine or tryptophan. The D gene is left open where the match is weak. The size entry is marked missing in some rows and otherwise reads once, few, many or a size class.

V: TRBV14; J: TRBJ1-1; D: NA; size: NA; DNA: TGTGCCAGCAGCCAAGTTAAGGGCCTCAACACTGAAGCTTTCTTT; CDR3: CASSQVKGLNTEAFF
V: TRBV27; J: TRBJ2-3; D: NA; size: NA; DNA: TGTGCCAGCAGTTTAATCCGGCAGCGGGTGGATACGCAGTATTTT; CDR3: CASSLIRQRVDTQYF
V: TRBV5-4; J: TRBJ1-1; D: TRBD1; size: few; DNA: TGTGCCAGCAGCTTGGTACCGGGACAGATGAACACTGAAGCTTTCTTT; CDR3: CASSLVPGQMNTEAFF
V: TRBV15; J: TRBJ2-1; D: TRBD2; size: NA; DNA: TGTGCCACCAGCACGGGACTAGCGGGAGCCCGGGGGGGTGAGCAGTTCTTC; CDR3: CATSTGLAGARGGEQFF
V: TRBV20-1; J: TRBJ1-2; D: NA; size: NA; DNA: TGCAGTGCCCTCCGGGCTCCTTCCTACTATGGCTACACCTTC; CDR3: CSALRAPSYYGYTF
V: TRBV30; J: TRBJ2-7; D: NA; size: NA; DNA: TGTGCCTGGAGTGCCAGCGAGAGCTTCTCCTACGAGCAGTACTTC; CDR3: CAWSASESFSYEQYF
V: TRBV5-4; J: TRBJ1-5; D: NA; size: few; DNA: TGTGCCAGCAGCTTGTCCAGGCGGGATCAGCCCCAGCATTTT; CDR3: CASSLSRRDQPQHF
V: TRBV7-2; J: TRBJ2-5; D: TRBD2; size: NA; DNA: TGTGCCAGCAGCTTAGGGGTTAGGGCGGGGGTTCAAGAGACCCAGTACTTC; CDR3: CASSLGVRAGVQETQYF
V: TRBV20-1; J: TRBJ2-2; D: NA; size: NA; DNA: TGCAGTGCTAGAGATAGGGGTAACACGAACACCGGGGAGCTGTTTTTT; CDR3: CSARDRGNTNTGELFF
V: TRBV5-1; J: TRBJ2-3; D: TRBD2; size: NA; DNA: TGCGCCAGCAGCTTGGACCTCGGCGGGAGGTACACAGATACGCAGTATTTT; CDR3: CASSLDLGGRYTDTQYF
V: TRBV12-3/TRBV12-4; J: TRBJ1-1; D: NA; size: NA; DNA: TGTGCCAGCAGTTTAGGGTTTTACACTGAAGCTTTCTTT; CDR3: CASSLGFYTEAFF
V: TRBV3-1; J: TRBJ2-7; D: NA; size: NA; DNA: TGTGCCAGCAGCCAAGTCTTCGGGTCCAACGAGCAGTACTTC; CDR3: CASSQVFGSNEQYF
V: TRBV5-4; J: TRBJ2-2; D: NA; size: NA; DNA: TGTGCCAGCAGGGATCTAGCGTTTAACACCGGGGAGCTGTTTTTT; CDR3: CASRDLAFNTGELFF
V: TRBV9; J: TRBJ2-1; D: NA; size: NA; DNA: TGTGCCAGCAACCCCCTAGATCTCCCCAATGAGCAGTTCTTC; CDR3: CASNPLDLPNEQFF
V: TRBV6-7; J: TRBJ2-7; D: TRBD1; size: NA; DNA: TGTGCCAGCAGTTTTAAACGACAGGGACGGCACGAGCAGTACTTC; CDR3: CASSFKRQGRHEQYF
V: TRBV9; J: TRBJ2-7; D: NA; size: NA; DNA: TGTGCCAGCAGCGTAGTAGCGGAGGACTCCTACGAGCAGTACTTC; CDR3: CASSVVAEDSYEQYF
V: TRBV4-1; J: TRBJ1-6; D: NA; size: NA; DNA: TGCGCCAGCAGCCAAGATCGAACAGGGAGTCTCTCCTATAATTCACCCCTCCACTTT; CDR3: CASSQDRTGSLSYNSPLHF
V: TRBV30; J: TRBJ1-2; D: NA; size: NA; DNA: TGTGCCTGGTCGGGAGGCGCAGGCTACACCTTC; CDR3: CAWSGGAGYTF
V: TRBV29-1; J: TRBJ1-1; D: NA; size: once; DNA: TGCAGCGTTGTTTTCAGGGCTGAGATGAACACTGAAGCTTTCTTT; CDR3: CSVVFRAEMNTEAFF
V: TRBV12-3/TRBV12-4; J: TRBJ1-1; D: NA; size: NA; DNA: TGTGCCAGCATCGTGGGGTCGAACACTGAAGCTTTCTTT; CDR3: CASIVGSNTEAFF
V: TRBV11-3; J: TRBJ1-5; D: NA; size: NA; DNA: TGTGCCAGCAGCTTAGCGTATTGGACAAGGGGCAAGGATCAGCCCCAGCATTTT; CDR3: CASSLAYWTRGKDQPQHF
V: TRBV30; J: TRBJ2-2; D: TRBD1; size: NA; DNA: TGTGCCTGGAGCGGACAGGGATTTCCTGCGGACACCGGGGAGCTGTTTTTT; CDR3: CAWSGQGFPADTGELFF
V: TRBV7-9; J: TRBJ2-7; D: TRBD1; size: NA; DNA: TGTGCCAGTAGTCCCCGGGACAGGGGGTACGAGCAGTACTTC; CDR3: CASSPRDRGYEQYF
V: TRBV29-1; J: TRBJ1-2; D: NA; size: NA; DNA: TGCAGCGTTCCCAGCGTCTATGGCTACACCTTC; CDR3: CSVPSVYGYTF
V: TRBV3-1; J: TRBJ1-1; D: NA; size: once; DNA: TGTGCCAGCAGCCAAGTCAAGGGCTGGGGCACTGAAGCTTTCTTT; CDR3: CASSQVKGWGTEAFF
V: TRBV4-3; J: TRBJ2-7; D: TRBD2; size: NA; DNA: TGCGCCAGCAGCCAAGGCGGGAGGTACGAGCAGTACTTC; CDR3: CASSQGGRYEQYF
V: TRBV7-2; J: TRBJ1-1; D: NA; size: NA; DNA: TGTGCCAGCAGCTTACGATCGTCAGGGTTAATGAACACTGAAGCTTTCTTT; CDR3: CASSLRSSGLMNTEAFF
V: TRBV25-1; J: TRBJ1-6; D: NA; size: NA; DNA: TGTGCCAGCAGTGAATGGCCCTCGGGCTTTGATAATTCACCCCTCCACTTT; CDR3: CASSEWPSGFDNSPLHF
V: TRBV9; J: TRBJ2-1; D: NA; size: NA; DNA: TGTGCCAGCAGCGTAGCTACGGGGTGGGGGAATGAGCAGTTCTTC; CDR3: CASSVATGWGNEQFF
V: TRBV9; J: TRBJ2-5; D: NA; size: NA; DNA: TGTGCCAGCAGCGCAGATCAACAGGGACTCCAAGAGACCCAGTACTTC; CDR3: CASSADQQGLQETQYF
V: TRBV12-3/TRBV12-4; J: TRBJ1-5; D: NA; size: few; DNA: TGTGCCAGCAGTCCGGACGGCGTCAATCAGCCCCAGCATTTT; CDR3: CASSPDGVNQPQHF
V: TRBV30; J: TRBJ2-7; D: NA; size: NA; DNA: TGTGCCTGGACCCCGGGGAGGACGCTACGCCAGTACTTC; CDR3: CAWTPGRTLRQYF
V: TRBV28; J: TRBJ2-1; D: TRBD2; size: NA; DNA: TGTGCCAGCATAAACCGACTAGCCGATCGGCATGAGCAGTTCTTC; CDR3: CASINRLADRHEQFF
V: TRBV30; J: TRBJ1-1; D: NA; size: NA; DNA: TGTGCCTGGAGTGCCGTGGGAAACACTGAAGCTTTCTTT; CDR3: CAWSAVGNTEAFF
V: TRBV6-5; J: TRBJ2-7; D: NA; size: NA; DNA: TGTGCCAGCAGCCTAGTAGTCGAGACCGGATACGAGCAGTACTTC; CDR3: CASSLVVETGYEQYF
V: TRBV7-9; J: TRBJ2-1; D: TRBD2; size: NA; DNA: TGTGCCAGCAGCCCGGGGACTAGCGGGGGGAGCTCCTACAATGAGCAGTTCTTC; CDR3: CASSPGTSGGSSYNEQFF
V: TRBV5-6; J: TRBJ2-5; D: TRBD1; size: NA; DNA: TGTGCCAGCAGCTCAAGGGACAGTGCCAAAGAGACCCAGTACTTC; CDR3: CASSSRDSAKETQYF